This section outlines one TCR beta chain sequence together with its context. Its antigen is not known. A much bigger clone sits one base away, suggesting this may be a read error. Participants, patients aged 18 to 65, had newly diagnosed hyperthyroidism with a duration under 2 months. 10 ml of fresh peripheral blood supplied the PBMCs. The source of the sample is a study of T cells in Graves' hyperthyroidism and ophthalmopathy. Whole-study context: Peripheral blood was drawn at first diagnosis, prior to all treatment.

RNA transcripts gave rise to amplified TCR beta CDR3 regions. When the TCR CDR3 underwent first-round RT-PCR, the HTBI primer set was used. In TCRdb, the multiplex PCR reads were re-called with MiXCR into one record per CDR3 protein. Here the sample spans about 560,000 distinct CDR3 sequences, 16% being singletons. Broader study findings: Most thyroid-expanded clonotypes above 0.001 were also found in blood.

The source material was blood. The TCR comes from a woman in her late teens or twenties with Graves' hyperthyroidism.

The CDR3 DNA is TGTGCCAGCGGAGCGGGACAAACGAACACTGAAGCTTTCTTT. Its protein is CASGAGQTNTEAFF. The chain is built from TRBV2 and TRBJ1-1; the D gene is possibly TRBD1 (6 bases). Trimming removed 8 bases at V and 1 base at J, with 14 bases between. The germline V gene has CDR1 SNHLY and CDR2 FYNNEI. The CDR3 spans 14 residues.